This T cell receptor (beta chain) was observed in a study of OX40 agonist ivuxolimab in advanced cancers. Study information: The treatment was a fully human IgG2 OX40 agonist, ivuxolimab. Findings and limits, study-wide: What antigens the expanded peripheral T cells recognized was never established.

The V gene's germline CDR1 is LNHDA and CDR2 SQIVND (reference sequence). The CDR3 has 15 residues. The V segment lost 3 bases and the J segment 3 bases; nucleotides outside the gene matches: 4. Assay used: immunoSEQ multiplex PCR; TCRdb lists only in-frame clones, some missing. The sample consists of tens of thousands of clones, around four fifths of them appearing once. A note on this clone: The antigen is not known.

Specimen: CD4+ or CD8+ T cells sorted from blood, collected in a trial of the OX40 agonist ivuxolimab. The source is an adult with an advanced solid tumor such as melanoma, head and neck, liver or kidney cancer. The V gene is TRBV19, the J gene TRBJ1-5; 8 bases fit TRBD1. The chain's CDR3 is CASSIQGASNQPQHF. CDR3 bases: TGTGCCAGTAGTATTCAGGGGGCTTCCAATCAGCCCCAGCATTTT. Full variable domain (remainder filled in from reference TRBV19 and TRBJ1-5): DGGITQSPKYLFRKEGQNVTLSCEQNLNHDAMYWYRQDPGQGLRLIYYSQIVNDFQKGDIAEGYSVSREKKESFPLTVTSAQKNPTAFYLCASSIQGASNQPQHFGDGTRLSIL.